Listed below are T cell receptor beta chains from one sample, sequenced in a study of T cell responses to AZD1222 COVID-19 vaccine. Sequencing used immunoSEQ multiplex PCR; TCRdb keeps in-frame clones, though not all of them. The sample holds approximately 91,000 clones, over 75% seen once. The source material was peripheral blood, sampled on day 0 of AZD1222 vaccination. The receptors were gathered from an adult in good health. CDR3s include the opening cysteine and the closing phenylalanine or tryptophan. The order of the fields is D gene, V gene, J gene, CDR3 length, clone size, CDR3 DNA, CDR3 protein. D genes are given only for firm matches. The listing skips clone size in some rows; elsewhere it reads once, few, many or a size class.

>TRBD1|TRBV29-1|TRBJ2-3|12|.
TGCAGCGGTTCAGGGGGTACAGATACGCAGTATTTT
CSGSGGTDTQYF
>TRBD1|TRBV30|TRBJ1-2|13|.
TGTGCCCGGCAGGGGGGAGCTAACTATGGCTACACCTTC
CARQGGANYGYTF
>TRBD2|TRBV29-1|TRBJ2-1|14|.
TGCAGCGTTGAACTAGCGGGAGTCTACAATGAGCAGTTCTTC
CSVELAGVYNEQFF
>.|TRBV30|TRBJ1-4|17|.
TGTGCCTGGAGTCCCGGCCATACGACAGGCCGTAATGAAAAACTGTTTTTT
CAWSPGHTTGRNEKLFF
>.|TRBV12-3/TRBV12-4|TRBJ2-7|13|.
TGTGCCAGCAGCTCGAGCAGGGGGGGCGAGCAGTACTTC
CASSSSRGGEQYF
>TRBD1|TRBV19|TRBJ1-6|16|.
TGTGCCAGTAACCCCCGGGACAGGTCTTCACGATCACCCCTCCACTTT
CASNPRDRSSRSPLHF
>.|TRBV9|TRBJ1-1|13|.
TGTGCCAGCAGCGTAGCTGAGGTCCCTGAAGCTTTCTTT
CASSVAEVPEAFF
>.|TRBV4-3|TRBJ1-1|14|.
TGCGCCAGCAGCCGAGCAGTAGAGTACACTGAAGCTTTCTTT
CASSRAVEYTEAFF
>TRBD1|TRBV7-8|TRBJ1-6|16|.
TGTGCCAGCAGCATGGGACAGGGCTCCAATAATTCACCCCTCCACTTT
CASSMGQGSNNSPLHF
>TRBD1|TRBV2|TRBJ2-7|14|few
TGTGCCAGCAGTTTTCGGACAGGGGGAGGCGAGCAGTACTTC
CASSFRTGGGEQYF
>.|TRBV29-1|TRBJ2-7|16|few
TGCAGCGTTGAAAGTCCCCGGGTGCCGTTCGGGGGCGAGCAGTACTTC
CSVESPRVPFGGEQYF
>.|TRBV3-1/TRBV3-2|TRBJ2-5|11|.
TGTGCCAGCAGCCACCAAGAGACCCAGTACTTC
CASSHQETQYF
>.|TRBV7-3|TRBJ2-3|14|.
TGTGCCAGCAGCTTAAGGGGTCCCACAGATACGCAGTATTTT
CASSLRGPTDTQYF
>.|TRBV5-4|TRBJ2-5|17|.
TGTGCCAGCAGCTTGATGTCAGGGGCCGGTTTCCAAGAGACCCAGTACTTC
CASSLMSGAGFQETQYF
>.|TRBV12-5|TRBJ1-5|13|.
TGTGCTAGTGAGCTGGAACCTAATCAGCCCCAGCATTTT
CASELEPNQPQHF
>.|TRBV10-2|TRBJ2-3|17|.
TGCGCCAGCAGTGGACGGGGGCTGGCGGACGTCACAGATACGCAGTATTTT
CASSGRGLADVTDTQYF
>.|TRBV6-2/TRBV6-3|TRBJ2-3|18|.
TGTGCCAGCAGTTACGACCCCCAGGCCGGCCCTATTACAGATACGCAGTATTTT
CASSYDPQAGPITDTQYF
>.|TRBV21-1|TRBJ2-7|17|.
TGTGCCAGCAGCAAAGTCACCCCAGGCAGGGGCTCCTACGAGCAGTACTTC
CASSKVTPGRGSYEQYF
>TRBD2|TRBV10-2|TRBJ2-1|15|.
TGCGCCAGCAGCACGGGACTAGCGGGCTGGAATGAGCAGTTCTTC
CASSTGLAGWNEQFF
>TRBD2|TRBV4-2|TRBJ2-3|20|.
TGTGCCAGCAGCCTAATAGGACTAGCGGGGGGGCAAGGAGGAGCAGATACGCAGTATTTT
CASSLIGLAGGQGGADTQYF
>.|TRBV5-4|TRBJ2-5|13|.
TGTGCCAGCAGTTCAGGTTTCCAAGAGACCCAGTACTTC
CASSSGFQETQYF
>.|TRBV7-9|TRBJ1-1|16|.
TGTGCCAGCAGCACCGCTGGGGCGTTGGGGAACACTGAAGCTTTCTTT
CASSTAGALGNTEAFF
>TRBD1|TRBV3-1/TRBV3-2|TRBJ1-3|15|few
TGTGCCAGCAGCCACCTAACAGGGGGCTTAAACACCATATATTTT
CASSHLTGGLNTIYF
>.|TRBV7-9|TRBJ2-5|14|.
TGTGCCAGCAGCTTGGTTGTAGGGAAAGAGACCCAGTACTTC
CASSLVVGKETQYF
>.|TRBV2|TRBJ2-5|13|.
TGTGCCAGCAACTACTTTCCGGAAGAGACCCAGTACTTC
CASNYFPEETQYF
>.|TRBV7-8|TRBJ1-3|18|.
TGTGCCAGCAGCTTAGGAGGGGGGTCAGGCCCCTCTGGAAACACCATATATTTT
CASSLGGGSGPSGNTIYF
>TRBD1|TRBV7-9|TRBJ2-7|14|.
TGTGCCAGCAGACGAGGACAGGAAGACTACGAGCAGTACTTC
CASRRGQEDYEQYF
>.|TRBV19|TRBJ1-1|14|.
TGTGCCAGTACCATAGGCCAGGCGGCCACTGAAGCTTTCTTT
CASTIGQAATEAFF
>TRBD1|TRBV19|TRBJ2-7|13|.
TGTGCCAGTAGCCGGACAGGGGCGTACGAGCAGTACTTC
CASSRTGAYEQYF
>.|TRBV9|TRBJ2-5|15|.
TGTGCCAGCAGCGTAGGAGACGGGACCCAAGAGACCCAGTACTTC
CASSVGDGTQETQYF
>.|TRBV7-2|TRBJ2-2|15|once
TGTGCCAGCAGCCCAAGGCTTGCGAACACCGGGGAGCTGTTTTTT
CASSPRLANTGELFF
>.|TRBV7-9|TRBJ2-5|16|.
TGTGCCACCGGGCCGTTGAGGGCTGAAGGACGGCAGACCCAGTACTTC
CATGPLRAEGRQTQYF
>.|TRBV30|TRBJ1-2|15|.
TGTGCCTGGAGACTAAGGGGGGGGTCTAACTATGGCTACACCTTC
CAWRLRGGSNYGYTF
>.|TRBV5-1|TRBJ1-5|14|.
TGCGCCAGCAGCTCGGGGGAGAGCAATCAGCCCCAGCATTTT
CASSSGESNQPQHF
>TRBD2|TRBV12-5|TRBJ2-5|16|.
TGTGCTAGTGCGGGGGGGCCCGGAGTAGCGGAAGAGACCCAGTACTTC
CASAGGPGVAEETQYF
>TRBD1|TRBV10-3|TRBJ1-1|16|.
TGTGCCATCAGTGAGTCCGGGACAGGGGGGAATGCTGAAGCTTTCTTT
CAISESGTGGNAEAFF
>TRBD2|TRBV7-2|TRBJ2-3|16|.
TGTGCCAGCAGCTTTACTAGCGGGGGGGCCGCAGATACGCAGTATTTT
CASSFTSGGAADTQYF
>.|TRBV28|TRBJ2-7|14|.
TGTGCCAGCAGTTTGAACGAGGTAGGCTACGAGCAGTACTTC
CASSLNEVGYEQYF
>.|TRBV29-1|TRBJ2-7|12|.
TGCAGCGTTGAAGACGGAGCCTACGAGCAGTACTTC
CSVEDGAYEQYF
>.|TRBV19|TRBJ2-2|13|.
TGTGCCAGTAGTATAGGGAGGGCCGGGGAGCTGTTTTTT
CASSIGRAGELFF
>.|TRBV30|TRBJ1-4|13|.
TGTGCCTGGAGTCCCGGGGTGGTTGAAAAACTGTTTTTT
CAWSPGVVEKLFF
>TRBD1|TRBV28|TRBJ1-4|14|once
TGTGCCAGCAGTTCCGGGACAGGGGTTGAAAAACTGTTTTTT
CASSSGTGVEKLFF
>TRBD1|TRBV28|TRBJ1-2|15|.
TGTGCCAGCACCACACAGGGGCCGGGCGTCTATGGCTACACCTTC
CASTTQGPGVYGYTF
>TRBD1|TRBV30|TRBJ1-1|13|.
TGTGCCTGGACCCGACAGGGGGGGACTGAAGCTTTCTTT
CAWTRQGGTEAFF
>.|TRBV28|TRBJ1-1|15|.
TGTGCCAGCAGTCCGCCTGACGGGGAGAACACTGAAGCTTTCTTT
CASSPPDGENTEAFF
>.|TRBV30|TRBJ2-3|14|.
TGTGCCTGGAGCGCGCTTGGGCGCACAGATACGCAGTATTTT
CAWSALGRTDTQYF
>.|TRBV6-4|TRBJ2-3|13|.
TGTGCCAGCAGTGACTCGGACACAGATACGCAGTATTTT
CASSDSDTDTQYF